These 21 T cell receptor beta chains originate from one sample sequenced in a study of beta chain features in type 1 diabetes. These TCRs' antigens remain unknown. General study results and limits: Moderately but significantly shorter TCRB CDR3s were found in Type 1 diabetes patients in all four CD4+ subsets.

Expressed TCRB transcripts got sequenced, as all isolated RNA was reverse transcribed. TCRdb's copy holds only in-frame clones and misses some; the assay was immunoSEQ multiplex PCR. The sample consists of a few hundred thousand clones, 10% to 15% of them appearing once. Sequenced material: naive CD4+ T cells from blood. These receptors were obtained from a woman younger than 30 with type 1 diabetes.

V usage is TRBV4-3 and J usage is TRBJ2-7; TRBD1 is a possible D gene (6 bases). V was pared by 2 bases and J by 3 bases, with 17 bases between. The CDR3 sequence is 16 residues long. Germline-derived CDR1 and CDR2 are LGHNA and YSLEER. CDR3 in amino acids: CASSQSGGQGIYEQYF. The CDR3 bases are TGCGCCAGCAGCCAAAGTGGTGGGCAGGGGATCTACGAGCAGTACTTC.

This clone was seen a few times. The V gene is TRBV27, the J gene TRBJ2-2, with unresolved D. Germline CDR1 MNHEY, CDR2 SMNVEV (reference sequence). There are 15 residues in the CDR3. With 6 bases removed from V and 4 bases from J, the gap between germline ends came to 15 bases. Written as DNA, the CDR3 is TGTGCCAGCAGCATTCTGTTCGCGTCCACCGGGGAGCTGTTTTTT. This encodes CASSILFASTGELFF.

This clone was counted between two and nine times. The chain employs TRBV18 and TRBJ2-7; 12 bases fit TRBD2. This CDR3 has 16 amino acids. The ends lost 3 bases at V and 3 bases at J; junction bases unmatched: 6. Germline values: CDR1 KGHSH, CDR2 LQKENI. The CDR3 sequence: CASSPSGLAGYYEQYF. The CDR3 DNA follows: TGTGCCAGCTCACCTTCGGGACTAGCGGGCTACTACGAGCAGTACTTC.

This clone was counted between two and nine times. The chain joins TRBV29-1 to TRBJ2-2; possible D gene TRBD2, 6 bases. The CDR3 length is 14 residues. V lost 2 bases, J lost 6 bases, and 13 bases lay in between. CDR1 and CDR2 from the germline V gene are SQVTM and ANQGSEA. CDR3 DNA: TGCAGCGTTGAATGGGCAGGGAGGCCCGGGGAGCTGTTTTTT. This sequence encodes CSVEWAGRPGELFF.

This clone was picked up a small number of times. The J gene is TRBJ2-7, the V gene TRBV5-1; 9 bases are a match to TRBD2. Unmatched junction bases numbered 4, after V lost 1 base and J lost 5 bases. CDR3 length: 14 amino acids. Germline values: CDR1 SGHRS, CDR2 YFSETQ. The CDR3 nucleotides are TGCGCCAGCAGCTTGCCTAGCGGGAATGACGAGCAGTACTTC. This sequence encodes CASSLPSGNDEQYF. Full variable domain (outside the CDR3, taken from reference TRBV5-1 and TRBJ2-7): KAGVTQTPRYLIKTRGQQVTLSCSPISGHRSVSWYQQTPGQGLQFLFEYFSETQRNKGNFPGRFSGRQFSNSRSEMNVSTLELGDSALYLCASSLPSGNDEQYFGPGTRLTVT.

The rearrangement joins TRBV15 to TRBJ1-6; the D is unclear. V was cut by 7 bases and J by 0 bases, with 22 bases left in between. This CDR3 comprises 19 residues. The V gene's germline CDR1 is LNHNV and CDR2 YYDKDF (reference sequence). CDR3 bases: TGTGCCACCACCACTAGTCGGACGGGAGGGAGCTCCTATAATTCACCCCTCCACTTT. Translated, it gives CATTTSRTGGSSYNSPLHF.

The chain links TRBV7-9 to TRBJ1-2, with D maybe TRBD1 (5 bases). Trimming took 6 bases from V and 3 from J, leaving 14 bases between them. Germline loops: CDR1 SEHNR, CDR2 FQNEAQ (reference sequence). CDR3 length: 14 residues. The CDR3 spells CASSSRGGDYGYTF. The CDR3 coding sequence is TGTGCCAGCAGTTCGCGGGGGGGTGACTATGGCTACACCTTC.

The chain carries TRBV5-1 and TRBJ2-1, with a weak D call TRBD2 (5 bases). Germline V gives CDR1 SGHRS, CDR2 YFSETQ. V was shortened by 0 bases and J by 4 bases, with 11 bases between the two germline ends. This CDR3 has 15 residues. The CDR3 is CASSLEGLAYNEQFF. CDR3 in DNA: TGCGCCAGCAGCTTGGAAGGACTGGCATACAATGAGCAGTTCTTC.

This clone was picked up a small number of times. The chain is built from TRBV18 and TRBJ2-3; D is uncertain. V lost 5 bases and J 6 bases, leaving 9 bases between the germline ends. CDR1 and CDR2 (germline): KGHSH, LQKENI. CDR3 length: 12 residues. The CDR3 is CASSTFGDTQYF. The CDR3 DNA follows: TGTGCCAGCTCAACCTTCGGGGATACGCAGTATTTT. Combining the CDR3 with reference TRBV18 and TRBJ2-3 gives the whole variable domain NAGVMQNPRHLVRRRGQEARLRCSPMKGHSHVYWYRQLPEEGLKFMVYLQKENIIDESGMPKERFSAEFPKEGPSILRIQQVVRGDSAAYFCASSTFGDTQYFGPGTRLTVL.

Only a few counts were recorded for this clone. The chain links TRBV25-1 to TRBJ2-7, with 8 bases lining up with TRBD1. Germline-derived CDR1 and CDR2 are MGHDK and SYGVNS. This CDR3 region has 15 residues. V lost 1 base and J lost 1; bases outside the gene matches: 3. For the CDR3, the DNA is TGTGCCAGCAGTGAATTATGGACAGGGTCCTACGAGCAGTACTTC. Amino acid sequence: CASSELWTGSYEQYF.

This clone appeared a single time. This chain uses TRBV5-1 with TRBJ2-5; TRBD2 aligns across 9 bases. The trim removed 3 bases at V and 4 bases at J, leaving 22 bases unmatched. This CDR3 is 20 amino acids long. Per germline, CDR1 SGHRS and CDR2 YFSETQ. The CDR3, as DNA: TGCGCCAGCAGCTGGCTGCCGGGTTCGAGCGGTGGCGGGGGGGCAGAGACCCAGTACTTC. Translating gives CASSWLPGSSGGGGAETQYF.

This sequence joins TRBV27 and TRBJ2-1, with 10 bases fitting TRBD2. The V and J ends lost 2 bases and 0 bases, in that order; junction bases with no gene match: 4. This CDR3 is 17 amino acids long. Per germline, CDR1 MNHEY and CDR2 SMNVEV (reference sequence). The CDR3 DNA follows: TGTGCCAGCAGTTTAAGGGAGCGGGGGGGCTCCTACAATGAGCAGTTCTTC. It is translated as CASSLRERGGSYNEQFF.

In its sample, this clone was seen a few times. The chain combines TRBV30 with TRBJ2-1; TRBD2 might be the D (5 bases). Deletions cut 0 bases from V and 8 bases from J, with 11 bases between. Germline CDR1 GTSNPN, CDR2 SVGIG (reference sequence). The CDR3 has 13 residues. CDR3 loop: CAWSVHLRDEQFF. The CDR3 nucleotides are TGTGCCTGGAGTGTACATTTGCGGGATGAGCAGTTCTTC. Drawing the rest from reference TRBV30 and TRBJ2-1, the complete variable domain is SQTIHQWPATLVQPVGSPLSLECTVEGTSNPNLYWYRQAAGRGLQLLFYSVGIGQISSEVPQNLSASRPQDRQFILSSKKLLLSDSGFYLCAWSVHLRDEQFFGPGTRLTVL.

This clone was observed a handful of times. For the CDR3, the DNA is TGTGCCAGCTCACCAAACATTGGTGCAGGGGGCACTGAAGCTTTCTTT. Its translation is CASSPNIGAGGTEAFF. J is TRBJ1-1 and V is TRBV18; 7 bases map to TRBD1. V lost 2 bases and J lost 4; bases outside the gene matches: 10. Germline CDR1 is KGHSH and CDR2 is LQKENI. The CDR3 runs to 16 residues.

This clone has a handful of counts. Other DNA sequences within the sample encode an identical CDR3. The chain has TRBV4-1 and TRBJ1-2, with no clear D. Per the germline V gene, CDR1 is MGHRA and CDR2 is YSYEKL. V gave up 0 bases and J gave up 4 bases, with 3 bases separating them. The CDR3 has 12 residues. The CDR3 coding sequence is TGCGCCAGCAGCCAAGACAGCTATGGCTACACCTTC. Protein: CASSQDSYGYTF.

In this sample, this clone turned up a few times. J is TRBJ2-7 and V is TRBV11-2, with D possibly being TRBD1 (6 bases). V lost 4 bases and J lost 4, with 20 bases in between. The CDR3 is 16 residues long. The germline gives CDR1 SGHAT, CDR2 FQNNGV. CDR3 nucleotide sequence: TGTGCCAGCAGCTCCTTTAGTAGGACAGCGAAATACGAGCAGTACTTC. Its translation is CASSSFSRTAKYEQYF.

The chain combines TRBV7-2 with TRBJ1-1; D is undetermined. CDR1 is SGHTA, CDR2 FQGNSA, per germline. This CDR3 region has 17 residues. V lost 1 base to trimming and J lost 0 bases, with 15 bases between them. CDR3 residues: CASSLVYPAAVNTEAFF. DNA of the CDR3: TGTGCCAGCAGCTTAGTCTACCCCGCGGCCGTGAACACTGAAGCTTTCTTT.

This clone came up a few times. This chain uses TRBV29-1 with TRBJ1-2; D unresolved. The CDR3 runs to 12 residues. Trimming took 5 bases from V and 2 from J, leaving 9 bases between them. Germline V gene sequence: CDR1 SQVTM, CDR2 ANQGSEA. CDR3 amino acids: CSVRESNYGYTF. CDR3 bases: TGCAGCGTTCGGGAATCGAACTATGGCTACACCTTC.

The chain combines TRBV5-1 with TRBJ2-1; 10 bases agree with TRBD2. Germline V gives CDR1 SGHRS, CDR2 YFSETQ. V dropped 0 bases and J dropped 3; count of bases not matched to a gene: 6. This CDR3 contains 17 residues. CDR3 residues: CASSLAASGRNYNEQFF. In nucleotides, the CDR3 is TGCGCCAGCAGCTTGGCGGCTAGCGGGAGAAACTACAATGAGCAGTTCTTC.

This clone was counted only a few times. The chain couples TRBV28 to TRBJ2-5, with TRBD2 matching 9 bases. This CDR3 has 15 amino acids. With 5 bases clipped from V and 0 bases from J, the junction kept 4 bases outside the gene matches. The germline CDR1 and CDR2 sequences are MDHEN and SYDVKM. The CDR3 region is CASSRLADYQETQYF. The CDR3 coding sequence is TGTGCCAGCAGTCGACTAGCGGATTACCAAGAGACCCAGTACTTC.

There are a few counts of this clone. This chain connects TRBV9 to TRBJ2-3; TRBD2 is a possible D gene (7 bases). The CDR3 totals 18 residues. V lost 4 bases to trimming and J lost 1 base, with 22 bases between them. Germline V gene data show CDR1 as SGDLS and CDR2 as YYNGEE. CDR3: CASSIAGGAGAGTDTQYF. The DNA for the CDR3 is TGTGCCAGCAGCATAGCTGGTGGGGCGGGGGCAGGCACAGATACGCAGTATTTT.